This paragraph covers one T cell receptor beta chain sequence. V gave up 6 bases and J gave up 5 bases, with 13 bases separating them. CDR3 length: 13 residues. Germline CDR1 and CDR2: MNHEY and SMNVEV (reference sequence). The assay was immunoSEQ multiplex PCR, and TCRdb's table has in-frame clones only and misses some. The profile shows 9,500 to 14,000 clones, roughly 82% of them singletons. This record belongs to a study of T cell changes during pregnancy in multiple sclerosis. This receptor was obtained from a female donor in good health, enrolled as a control in a pregnancy study. The starting material was CD8+ T cells from peripheral blood mononuclear cells, obtained after pregnancy. The chain combines TRBV27 with TRBJ2-5; no clear D gene. CDR3 in DNA: TGTGCCAGCAGCTCCGCAGTAGCCGAGACCCAGTACTTC. It translates to CASSSAVAETQYF.